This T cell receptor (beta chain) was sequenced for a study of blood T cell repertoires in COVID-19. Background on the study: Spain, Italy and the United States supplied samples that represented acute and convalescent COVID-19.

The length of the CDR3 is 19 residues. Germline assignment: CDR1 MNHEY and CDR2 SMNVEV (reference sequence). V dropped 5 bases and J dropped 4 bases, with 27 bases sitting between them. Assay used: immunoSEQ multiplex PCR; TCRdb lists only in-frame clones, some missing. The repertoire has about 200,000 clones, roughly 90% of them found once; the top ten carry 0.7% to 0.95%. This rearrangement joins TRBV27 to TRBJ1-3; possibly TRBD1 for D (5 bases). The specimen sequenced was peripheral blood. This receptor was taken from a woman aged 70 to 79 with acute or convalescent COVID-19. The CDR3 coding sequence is TGTGCCAGCAGTCCTTGGGGGGGACGTAGGAGGCATGAAGGAAACACCATATATTTT. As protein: CASSPWGGRRRHEGNTIYF.